Listed here is a single T cell receptor beta chain. The antigen is undetermined. Clones were read by immunoSEQ multiplex PCR, and TCRdb kept only the in-frame ones, dropping some. Here the sample spans around 100,000 clones, 88% being singletons. The germline V and J ends were trimmed by 9 bases and 3 bases, with 14 bases remaining between them. There are 13 residues in the CDR3. Germline V gene data show CDR1 as MNHNS and CDR2 as SASEGT. This sample was taken from a study of identifying expanded T cells in peripheral blood. Whole-study results and caveats: Roughly 1.2 clones differed between technical replicates, versus about 15 and 19 over time.

During the collection period, no donor immune events like infections were recorded. Material for sequencing was blood. The sequence was collected from a person aged 18 to 70 in good health. The chain uses TRBV6-1 and TRBJ1-1; D gene ambiguous. CDR3 sequence: CASRVRYDTEAFF. CDR3 sequence (DNA): TGTGCCAGTCGCGTCAGATATGACACTGAAGCTTTCTTT.